This entry concerns a single TCR beta chain. Its antigen is unidentified. This CDR3 region has 16 residues. CDR1 LGHDT and CDR2 YNNKEL come from the germline V gene (reference sequence). The libraries of TRB cDNA were constructed through 5' RACE using UMI labels. Following a re-call of the 5' RACE reads, TCRdb has one entry per CDR3 protein and lacks DNA. The table for this sample gives about 150,000 distinct CDR3 sequences. The record originates from a study of CXCR3-negative and CXCR3-positive naive CD8 T cells. Findings and caveats of the study: For CXCR3-positive naive cells, TRB CDR3s were more hydrophobic than those of CXCR3-negative naive cells.

Cells classed as naive CD8+ T cells were CD45RO-CCR7+CD27+CD95-. The chain links TRBV3-1 to TRBJ2-6; there is no DNA to check the TCRdb D call of TRBD1. Sequencing was carried out using naive CXCR3+ CD8+ T cells from blood. Subset reported: CD45RO-CCR7+CD27+CD95- naive CD8+ T cells expressing CXCR3 (TNR3+). The source of this sequence is a human donor in good health. Some clones in this sample may be carry-over from other donors' samples. CDR3 loop: CASSQGTGAGANVLTF.